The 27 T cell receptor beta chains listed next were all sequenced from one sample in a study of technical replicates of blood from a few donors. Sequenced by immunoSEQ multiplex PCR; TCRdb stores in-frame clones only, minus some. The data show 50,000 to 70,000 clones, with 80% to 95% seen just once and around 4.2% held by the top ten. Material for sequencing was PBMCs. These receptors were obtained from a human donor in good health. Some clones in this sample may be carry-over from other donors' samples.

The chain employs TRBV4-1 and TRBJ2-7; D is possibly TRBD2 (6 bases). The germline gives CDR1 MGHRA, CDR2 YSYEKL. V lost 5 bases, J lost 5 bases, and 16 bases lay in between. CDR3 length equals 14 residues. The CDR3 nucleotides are TGCGCCAGCAGCGTGGAGGGGATGGTCAACGAGCAGTACTTC. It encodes CASSVEGMVNEQYF.

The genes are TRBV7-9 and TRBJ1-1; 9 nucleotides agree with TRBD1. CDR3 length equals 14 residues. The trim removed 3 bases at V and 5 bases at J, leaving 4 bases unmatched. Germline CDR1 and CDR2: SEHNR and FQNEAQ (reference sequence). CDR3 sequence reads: CASSFGQGRTEAFF. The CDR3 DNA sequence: TGTGCCAGCAGCTTCGGACAGGGGAGAACTGAAGCTTTCTTT.

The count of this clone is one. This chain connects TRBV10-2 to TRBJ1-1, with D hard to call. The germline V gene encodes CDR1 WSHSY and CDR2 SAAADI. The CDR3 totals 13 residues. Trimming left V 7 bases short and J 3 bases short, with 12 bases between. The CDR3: CASTLGGYTEAFF. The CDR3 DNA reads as TGCGCCAGCACTCTGGGCGGGTACACTGAAGCTTTCTTT.

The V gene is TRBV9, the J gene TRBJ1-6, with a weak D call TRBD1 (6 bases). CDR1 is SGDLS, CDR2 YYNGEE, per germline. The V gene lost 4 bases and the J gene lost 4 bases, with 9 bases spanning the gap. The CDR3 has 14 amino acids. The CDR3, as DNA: TGTGCCAGCAGCCAGGACAGTTATAATTCACCCCTCCACTTT. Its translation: CASSQDSYNSPLHF.

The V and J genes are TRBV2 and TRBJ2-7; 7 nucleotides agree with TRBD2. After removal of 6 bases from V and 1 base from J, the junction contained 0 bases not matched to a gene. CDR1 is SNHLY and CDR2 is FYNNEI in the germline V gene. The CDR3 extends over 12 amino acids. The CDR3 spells CASRAGSYEQYF. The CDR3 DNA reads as TGTGCCAGCAGAGCGGGGTCCTACGAGCAGTACTTC.

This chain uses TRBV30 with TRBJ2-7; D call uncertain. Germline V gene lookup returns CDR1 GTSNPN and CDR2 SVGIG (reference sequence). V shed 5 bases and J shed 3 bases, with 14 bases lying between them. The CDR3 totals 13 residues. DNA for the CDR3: TGTGCCTGGTGCACTCCCCCCTACTACGAGCAGTACTTC. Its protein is CAWCTPPYYEQYF. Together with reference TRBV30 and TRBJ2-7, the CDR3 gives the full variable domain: SQTIHQWPATLVQPVGSPLSLECTVEGTSNPNLYWYRQAAGRGLQLLFYSVGIGQISSEVPQNLSASRPQDRQFILSSKKLLLSDSGFYLCAWCTPPYYEQYFGPGTRLTVT.

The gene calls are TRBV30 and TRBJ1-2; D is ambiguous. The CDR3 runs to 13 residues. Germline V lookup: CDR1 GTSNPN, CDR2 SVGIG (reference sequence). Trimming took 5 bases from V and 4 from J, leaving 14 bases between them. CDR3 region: CAWLRRNPYGYTF. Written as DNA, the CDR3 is TGTGCCTGGTTAAGGCGGAACCCCTATGGCTACACCTTC. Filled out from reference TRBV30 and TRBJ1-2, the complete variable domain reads SQTIHQWPATLVQPVGSPLSLECTVEGTSNPNLYWYRQAAGRGLQLLFYSVGIGQISSEVPQNLSASRPQDRQFILSSKKLLLSDSGFYLCAWLRRNPYGYTFGSGTRLTVV.

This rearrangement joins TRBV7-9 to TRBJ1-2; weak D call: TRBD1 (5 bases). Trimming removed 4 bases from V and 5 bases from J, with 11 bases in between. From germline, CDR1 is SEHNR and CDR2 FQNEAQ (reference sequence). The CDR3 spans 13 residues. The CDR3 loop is CASSSQTDYGYTF. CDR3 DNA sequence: TGTGCCAGCAGCTCCCAGACAGATTATGGCTACACCTTC.

CDR3 nucleotide sequence: TGCGCCAGCAGGGACAGTGAAAACTATGGCTACACCTTC. This gives the protein CASRDSENYGYTF. This rearrangement joins TRBV5-1 to TRBJ1-2, with a weak D call TRBD1 (6 bases). The CDR3 is 13 residues long. The V end lost 5 bases, the J end lost 2 bases, and 10 bases lay between the germline ends. Germline V CDR1 and CDR2: SGHRS, YFSETQ. Based on the CDR3 plus reference TRBV5-1 and TRBJ1-2, the full variable domain is KAGVTQTPRYLIKTRGQQVTLSCSPISGHRSVSWYQQTPGQGLQFLFEYFSETQRNKGNFPGRFSGRQFSNSRSEMNVSTLELGDSALYLCASRDSENYGYTFGSGTRLTVV.

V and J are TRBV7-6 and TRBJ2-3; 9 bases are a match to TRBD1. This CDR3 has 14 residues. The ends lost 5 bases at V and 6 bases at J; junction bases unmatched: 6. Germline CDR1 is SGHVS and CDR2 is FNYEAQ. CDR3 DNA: TGTGCCAGCAGCCTGGGACAGGGCTACGATACGCAGTATTTT. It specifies CASSLGQGYDTQYF.

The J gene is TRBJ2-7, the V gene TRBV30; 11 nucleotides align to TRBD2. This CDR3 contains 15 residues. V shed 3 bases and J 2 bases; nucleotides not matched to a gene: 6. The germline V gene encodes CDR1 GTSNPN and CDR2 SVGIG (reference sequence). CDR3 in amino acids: CAWRLKLAGAYEQYF. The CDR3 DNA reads TGTGCCTGGAGGCTGAAACTAGCGGGAGCCTACGAGCAGTACTTC.

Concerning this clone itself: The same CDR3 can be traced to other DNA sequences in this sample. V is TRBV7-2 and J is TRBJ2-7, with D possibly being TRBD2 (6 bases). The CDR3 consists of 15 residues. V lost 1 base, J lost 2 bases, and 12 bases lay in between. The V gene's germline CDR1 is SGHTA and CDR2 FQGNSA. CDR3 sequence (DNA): TGTGCCAGCAGCTTAGAAGGGTCGGGAGCCTACGAGCAGTACTTC. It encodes CASSLEGSGAYEQYF.

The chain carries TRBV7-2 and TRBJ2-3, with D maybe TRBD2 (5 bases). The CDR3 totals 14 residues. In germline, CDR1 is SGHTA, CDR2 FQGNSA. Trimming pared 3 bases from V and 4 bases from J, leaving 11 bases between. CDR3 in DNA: TGTGCCAGCAGCTTGTATGCGGGCGCAGATACGCAGTATTTT. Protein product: CASSLYAGADTQYF.

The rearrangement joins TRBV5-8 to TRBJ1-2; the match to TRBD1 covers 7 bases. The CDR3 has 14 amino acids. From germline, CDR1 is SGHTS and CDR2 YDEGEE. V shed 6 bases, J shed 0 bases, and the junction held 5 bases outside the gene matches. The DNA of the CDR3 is TGTGCCAGCAATCACAGGGGAGCTAACTATGGCTACACCTTC. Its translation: CASNHRGANYGYTF.

The CDR3 reads CSVEGQGQETQYF. The CDR3 nucleotides are TGCAGCGTTGAAGGACAGGGCCAAGAGACCCAGTACTTC. This rearrangement joins TRBV29-1 to TRBJ2-5, with TRBD1 matching over 7 bases. This CDR3 comprises 13 residues. The junction had 0 bases not matched to a gene; V was cut back by 1 base and J by 1 base. Germline assignment: CDR1 SQVTM and CDR2 ANQGSEA.

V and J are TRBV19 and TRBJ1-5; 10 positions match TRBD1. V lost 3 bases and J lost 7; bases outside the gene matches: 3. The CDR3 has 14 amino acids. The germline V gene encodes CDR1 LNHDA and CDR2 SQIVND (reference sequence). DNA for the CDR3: TGTGCCAGTAGTATGGACAGGGGGGAACAGCCCCAGCATTTT. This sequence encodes CASSMDRGEQPQHF.

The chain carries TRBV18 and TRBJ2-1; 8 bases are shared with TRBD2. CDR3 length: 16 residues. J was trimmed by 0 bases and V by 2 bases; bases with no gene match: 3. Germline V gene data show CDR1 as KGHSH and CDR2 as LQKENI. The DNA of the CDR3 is TGTGCCAGCTCACCATCCGGGGGGGTCTCCTACAATGAGCAGTTCTTC. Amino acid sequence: CASSPSGGVSYNEQFF.

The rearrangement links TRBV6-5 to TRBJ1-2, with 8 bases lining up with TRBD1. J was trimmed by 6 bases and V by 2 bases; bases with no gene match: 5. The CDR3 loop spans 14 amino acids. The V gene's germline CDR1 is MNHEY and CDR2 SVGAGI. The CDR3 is CASSYAQGANGYTF. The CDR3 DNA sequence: TGTGCCAGCAGTTACGCTCAGGGGGCGAATGGCTACACCTTC.

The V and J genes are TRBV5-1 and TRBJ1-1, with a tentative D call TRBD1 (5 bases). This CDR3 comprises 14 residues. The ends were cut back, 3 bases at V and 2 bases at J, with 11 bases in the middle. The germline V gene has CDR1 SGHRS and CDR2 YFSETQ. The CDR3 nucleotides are TGCGCCAGCAGCTGGACACCAGCTAACACTGAAGCTTTCTTT. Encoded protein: CASSWTPANTEAFF.

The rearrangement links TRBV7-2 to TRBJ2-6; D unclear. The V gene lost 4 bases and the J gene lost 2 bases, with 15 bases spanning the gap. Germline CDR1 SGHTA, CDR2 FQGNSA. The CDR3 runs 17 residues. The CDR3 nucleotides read TGTGCCAGCAGCTCCACCTCCAGCGAGGCTGGGGCCAACGTCCTGACTTTC. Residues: CASSSTSSEAGANVLTF.

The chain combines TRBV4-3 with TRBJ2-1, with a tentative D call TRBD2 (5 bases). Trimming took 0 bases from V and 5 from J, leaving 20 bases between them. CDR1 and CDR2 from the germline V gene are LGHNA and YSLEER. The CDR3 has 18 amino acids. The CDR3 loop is CASSQDLLRLAVHNEQFF. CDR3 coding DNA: TGCGCCAGCAGCCAAGATCTTTTGCGGCTAGCTGTCCACAATGAGCAGTTCTTC.

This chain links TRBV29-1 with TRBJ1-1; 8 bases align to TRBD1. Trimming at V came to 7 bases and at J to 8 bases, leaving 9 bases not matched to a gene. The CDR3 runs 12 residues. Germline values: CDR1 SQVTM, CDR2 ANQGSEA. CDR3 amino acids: CSARSGQGEAFF. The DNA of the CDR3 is TGCAGCGCGAGAAGCGGACAGGGCGAAGCTTTCTTT.

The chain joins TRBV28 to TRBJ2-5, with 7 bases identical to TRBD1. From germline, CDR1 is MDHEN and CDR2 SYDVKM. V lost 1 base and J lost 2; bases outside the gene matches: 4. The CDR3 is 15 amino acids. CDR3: CASSLFSTGQETQYF. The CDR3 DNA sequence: TGTGCCAGCAGTTTATTCTCGACAGGGCAAGAGACCCAGTACTTC.

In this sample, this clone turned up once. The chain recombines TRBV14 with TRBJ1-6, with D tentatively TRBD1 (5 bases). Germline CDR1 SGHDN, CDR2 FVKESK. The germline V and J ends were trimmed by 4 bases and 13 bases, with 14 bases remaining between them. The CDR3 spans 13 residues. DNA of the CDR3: TGTGCCAGCAGCCCCGGCGGGGGGGGTCCCCTCCACTTT. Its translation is CASSPGGGGPLHF.

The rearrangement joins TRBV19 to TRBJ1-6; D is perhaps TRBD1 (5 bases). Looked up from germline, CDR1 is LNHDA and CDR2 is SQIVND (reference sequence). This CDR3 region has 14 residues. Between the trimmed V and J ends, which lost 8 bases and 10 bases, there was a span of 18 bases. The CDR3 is CASQPGHLRSPLHF. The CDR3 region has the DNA TGTGCCAGTCAGCCCGGACACCTAAGATCACCCCTCCACTTT. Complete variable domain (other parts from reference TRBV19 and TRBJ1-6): DGGITQSPKYLFRKEGQNVTLSCEQNLNHDAMYWYRQDPGQGLRLIYYSQIVNDFQKGDIAEGYSVSREKKESFPLTVTSAQKNPTAFYLCASQPGHLRSPLHFGNGTRLTVT.

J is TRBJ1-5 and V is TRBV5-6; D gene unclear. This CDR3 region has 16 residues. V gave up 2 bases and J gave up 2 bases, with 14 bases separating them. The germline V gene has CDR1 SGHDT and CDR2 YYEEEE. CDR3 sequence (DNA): TGTGCCAGCAGCTTCTTCGGGTTGTTGGGCAATCAGCCCCAGCATTTT. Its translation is CASSFFGLLGNQPQHF. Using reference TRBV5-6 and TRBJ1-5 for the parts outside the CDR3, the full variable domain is DAGVTQSPTHLIKTRGQQVTLRCSPKSGHDTVSWYQQALGQGPQFIFQYYEEEERQRGNFPDRFSGHQFPNYSSELNVNALLLGDSALYLCASSFFGLLGNQPQHFGDGTRLSIL.

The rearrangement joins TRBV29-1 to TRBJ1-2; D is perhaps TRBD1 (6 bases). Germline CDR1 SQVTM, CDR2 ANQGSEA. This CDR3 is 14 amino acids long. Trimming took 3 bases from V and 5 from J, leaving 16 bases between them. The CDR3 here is CSVDSKGERYGYTF. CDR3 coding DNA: TGCAGCGTTGACTCAAAGGGGGAGCGGTATGGCTACACCTTC.